This T cell receptor beta chain was sequenced in a study of T cell responses to AZD1222 COVID-19 vaccine. Study overall: Researchers grouped second doses given at about 4 or about 12 weeks into one pool.

CDR1 MNHEY and CDR2 SVGEGT come from the germline V gene. The ends were cut back, 3 bases at V and 1 base at J, with 6 bases in the middle. The CDR3 has 13 amino acids. The method was immunoSEQ multiplex PCR; TCRdb's version includes in-frame clones alone and lacks a portion of them. This table holds around 110,000 clones, 80% to 90% found once. Sequencing was performed on peripheral blood, taken on day 0 of AZD1222 vaccination. The chain recombines TRBV6-2 or TRBV6-3 with TRBJ1-1, with unresolved D. This TCR came from an adult in good health. The CDR3 region has the DNA TGTGCCAGCAGTTATGGGGAGAACACTGAAGCTTTCTTT. Translation: CASSYGENTEAFF.